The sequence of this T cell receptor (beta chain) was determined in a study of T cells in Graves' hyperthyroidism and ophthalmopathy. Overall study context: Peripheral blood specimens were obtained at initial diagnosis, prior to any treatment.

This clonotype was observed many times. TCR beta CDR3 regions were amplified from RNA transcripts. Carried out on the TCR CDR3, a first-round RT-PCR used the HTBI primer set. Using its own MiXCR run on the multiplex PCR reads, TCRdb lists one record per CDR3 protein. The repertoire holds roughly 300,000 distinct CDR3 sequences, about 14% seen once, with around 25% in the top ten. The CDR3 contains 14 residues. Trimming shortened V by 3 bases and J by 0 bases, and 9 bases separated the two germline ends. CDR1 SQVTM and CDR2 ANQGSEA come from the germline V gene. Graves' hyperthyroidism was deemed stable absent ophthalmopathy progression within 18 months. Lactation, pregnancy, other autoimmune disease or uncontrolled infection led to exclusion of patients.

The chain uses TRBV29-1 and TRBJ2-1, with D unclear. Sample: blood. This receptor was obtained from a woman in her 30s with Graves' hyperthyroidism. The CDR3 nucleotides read TGCAGCGTTGATCCTTCAAGCTCCTACAATGAGCAGTTCTTC. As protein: CSVDPSSSYNEQFF.